Following are 25 T cell receptor beta chains from one sample sequenced in a study of T cell responses to AZD1222 COVID-19 vaccine. The protocol was immunoSEQ multiplex PCR, while the TCRdb copy is restricted to in-frame clones and leaves out a portion. The table has about 82,000 clones, roughly nine tenths seen once; the top ten hold 5.2%. The source was peripheral blood, collected on day 0 of AZD1222 vaccination. These receptor sequences come from an adult in good health.

The J gene is TRBJ1-6, the V gene TRBV28; D unresolved. Per the germline V gene, CDR1 is MDHEN and CDR2 is SYDVKM. Trimming pared 8 bases from V and 0 bases from J, leaving 5 bases between. The CDR3 contains 13 residues. CDR3 protein: CASYPSYNSPLHF. The CDR3 DNA sequence: TGTGCCAGCTATCCCTCCTATAATTCACCCCTCCACTTT.

This chain connects TRBV6-5 to TRBJ1-2; perhaps TRBD1 as D (5 bases). Germline lookup yields CDR1 MNHEY and CDR2 SVGAGI. The CDR3 totals 15 residues. V dropped 2 bases and J dropped 3 bases, with 13 bases sitting between them. CDR3 nucleotide sequence: TGTGCCAGCAGTTACGGGGGGAAAGGCTACTATGGCTACACCTTC. Translating gives CASSYGGKGYYGYTF.

The V gene is TRBV15, the J gene TRBJ1-4; D is possibly TRBD1 (5 bases). The CDR3 length is 14 residues. Germline values: CDR1 LNHNV, CDR2 YYDKDF (reference sequence). V gave up 4 bases and J gave up 8 bases, with 14 bases separating them. The CDR3 nucleotides read TGTGCCACCAGCACCCGGGACGTGGGGGAAAAACTGTTTTTT. It yields the protein CATSTRDVGEKLFF.

This clone was picked up one time. The chain carries TRBV7-2 and TRBJ2-3; TRBD2 matches 7 bases. The trim removed 7 bases at V and 0 bases at J, leaving 16 bases unmatched. The germline CDR1 and CDR2 sequences are SGHTA and FQGNSA. The CDR3 runs 18 residues. CDR3 residues: CASNTKTGLSGSTDTQYF. In DNA form, the CDR3 reads TGTGCCAGCAACACAAAGACGGGACTATCAGGTAGCACAGATACGCAGTATTTT.

The V call is TRBV5-6, the J call TRBJ2-7; the D call may be TRBD1 or TRBD2 (5 bases each). The CDR3 loop spans 14 amino acids. V shed 5 bases and J shed 3 bases, with 15 bases lying between them. Per germline, CDR1 SGHDT and CDR2 YYEEEE. CDR3 nucleotide sequence: TGTGCCAGCAGGTTACGTCGGGACCACTACGAGCAGTACTTC. This gives the protein CASRLRRDHYEQYF.

The chain combines TRBV10-1 with TRBJ2-3, with D perhaps TRBD2 (6 bases). V was cut by 6 bases and J by 0 bases, with 13 bases left in between. Looked up from germline, CDR1 is WNHNN and CDR2 is SYGVQD (reference sequence). This CDR3 is 15 amino acids long. CDR3 DNA sequence: TGCGCCAGCAGACTAGCCCCACCAAGCACAGATACGCAGTATTTT. Residues: CASRLAPPSTDTQYF.

The genes are TRBV6-4 and TRBJ2-3; D could derive from TRBD1 or TRBD2 (5 bases each). The germline V and J ends were trimmed by 2 bases and 6 bases, with 12 bases remaining between them. The V gene's germline CDR1 is MRHNA and CDR2 SNTAGT. CDR3 length: 14 residues. CDR3 amino acids: CASSDPTGADTQYF. The CDR3 DNA is TGTGCCAGCAGTGACCCGACCGGGGCCGATACGCAGTATTTT.

The chain has TRBV5-1 and TRBJ2-2; the D gene is possibly TRBD2 (6 bases). There are 15 residues in the CDR3. Germline loops: CDR1 SGHRS, CDR2 YFSETQ. Between the trimmed V and J ends, which lost 1 base and 4 bases, there was a span of 11 bases. The CDR3, as DNA: TGCGCCAGCAGCTTGTCGGGGGAGCGCACCGGGGAGCTGTTTTTT. It translates to CASSLSGERTGELFF.

This chain uses TRBV10-1 with TRBJ2-1; 8 bases fit TRBD2. Germline CDR1 WNHNN, CDR2 SYGVQD (reference sequence). The CDR3 sequence is 15 residues long. J was trimmed by 4 bases and V by 6 bases; bases with no gene match: 8. The CDR3: CASSPIAGPYNEQFF. CDR3 DNA: TGCGCCAGCAGCCCAATAGCGGGGCCTTACAATGAGCAGTTCTTC.

Notes on this clone: The same CDR3 can be traced to other DNA sequences in this sample. The rearrangement joins TRBV7-9 to TRBJ1-4; tentative D call: TRBD1 (6 bases). The CDR3 totals 14 residues. The germline CDR1 and CDR2 sequences are SEHNR and FQNEAQ (reference sequence). V lost 4 bases, J lost 4 bases, and 10 bases lay in between. The CDR3 loop is CASSYRQDNEKLFF. The CDR3 DNA reads TGTGCCAGCAGCTACCGACAGGATAATGAAAAACTGTTTTTT.

The chain has TRBV7-9 and TRBJ2-1; D is possibly TRBD2 (7 bases). The CDR3 covers 15 residues. Trimming left V 6 bases short and J 3 bases short, with 15 bases between. Germline V gene sequence: CDR1 SEHNR, CDR2 FQNEAQ (reference sequence). CDR3 in amino acids: CASSERGALYNEQFF. CDR3 DNA sequence: TGTGCCAGCAGTGAACGGGGGGCCCTCTACAATGAGCAGTTCTTC. The full variable domain, completed using reference TRBV7-9 and TRBJ2-1, is DTGVSQNPRHKITKRGQNVTFRCDPISEHNRLYWYRQTLGQGPEFLTYFQNEAQLEKSRLLSDRFSAERPKGSFSTLEIQRTEQGDSAMYLCASSERGALYNEQFFGPGTRLTVL.

The chain carries TRBV19 and TRBJ1-6; D gene unclear. V was pared by 6 bases and J by 7 bases, with 13 bases between. CDR3 length equals 14 residues. Germline V CDR1 and CDR2: LNHDA, SQIVND (reference sequence). The CDR3 spells CASSLLILNSPLHF. The DNA of the CDR3 is TGTGCCAGTAGCCTTCTCATACTAAATTCACCCCTCCACTTT.

V usage is TRBV3-1 (or the pseudogene TRBV3-2) and J usage is TRBJ1-3; 8 bases agree with TRBD1. The CDR3 has 16 amino acids. Germline V CDR1 and CDR2: LGHDT, YNNKEL (reference sequence). Trimming took 4 bases from V and 2 from J; bases not matched to a gene: 7. The CDR3: CASSPGTGWAGNTIYF. CDR3 coding DNA: TGTGCCAGCAGCCCCGGGACAGGTTGGGCTGGAAACACCATATATTTT.

This chain uses TRBV6-5 with TRBJ1-2, with D possibly matching TRBD1 (5 bases). V was clipped by 3 bases and J by 2 bases, with 13 bases between them. This CDR3 contains 15 residues. CDR1 and CDR2 from the germline V gene are MNHEY and SVGAGI. The CDR3 region has the DNA TGTGCCAGCAGTTATGGTGTCAGGGCGAACTATGGCTACACCTTC. Translated, it gives CASSYGVRANYGYTF.

This clone turned up a few times. V is TRBV5-5 and J is TRBJ1-1, with a weak D call TRBD1 (5 bases). Germline loops: CDR1 SGHKS, CDR2 YYEKEE (reference sequence). This CDR3 has 13 amino acids. Trimming stripped 4 bases from V and 0 bases from J, with 7 bases between. As DNA, the CDR3 is TGTGCCAGCAGCACGGGGGTGAACACTGAAGCTTTCTTT. Translated, it gives CASSTGVNTEAFF.

This sequence joins TRBV18 and TRBJ2-1; 9 nucleotides match TRBD2. The CDR3 is made up of 17 amino acids. The V and J ends lost 3 bases and 4 bases, in that order; junction bases with no gene match: 10. Germline V lookup: CDR1 KGHSH, CDR2 LQKENI. CDR3 region: CASSPAGASGAYNEQFF. The DNA of the CDR3 is TGTGCCAGCTCACCGGCAGGGGCTAGCGGGGCGTACAATGAGCAGTTCTTC.

V usage is TRBV7-2 and J usage is TRBJ1-3; no firm D call. This CDR3 spans 15 amino acids. Germline assignment: CDR1 SGHTA and CDR2 FQGNSA. Trimming removed 1 base from V and 2 bases from J, with 9 bases in between. The CDR3 is CASSLEGPPGNTIYF. The CDR3 DNA follows: TGTGCCAGCAGCTTAGAAGGGCCCCCTGGAAACACCATATATTTT. The whole variable domain, remainder taken from reference TRBV7-2 and TRBJ1-3, is GAGVSQSPSNKVTEKGKDVELRCDPISGHTALYWYRQSLGQGLEFLIYFQGNSAPDKSGLPSDRFSAERTGGSVSTLTIQRTQQEDSAVYLCASSLEGPPGNTIYFGEGSWLTVV.

The sample holds one count of this clone. The gene calls are TRBV18 and TRBJ1-4; a possible D gene is TRBD1 (5 bases). This CDR3 contains 13 residues. Trimming stripped 2 bases from V and 8 bases from J, with 9 bases between. Germline assignment: CDR1 KGHSH and CDR2 LQKENI. CDR3 protein: CASSPRGREKLFF. Written as DNA, the CDR3 is TGTGCCAGCTCACCAAGGGGTCGAGAAAAACTGTTTTTT. Supplemented by reference TRBV18 and TRBJ1-4, the full variable domain reads NAGVMQNPRHLVRRRGQEARLRCSPMKGHSHVYWYRQLPEEGLKFMVYLQKENIIDESGMPKERFSAEFPKEGPSILRIQQVVRGDSAAYFCASSPRGREKLFFGSGTQLSVL.

This sequence joins TRBV7-3 and TRBJ1-3; TRBD1 is a possible D gene (5 bases). The CDR3 covers 16 residues. CDR1 SGHTA and CDR2 FQGTGA come from the germline V gene. With 2 bases removed from V and 0 bases from J, the gap between germline ends came to 11 bases. This CDR3 is CASSLGPGSSGNTIYF. CDR3 nucleotides: TGTGCCAGCAGCTTAGGTCCAGGGAGCTCTGGAAACACCATATATTTT.

The chain's CDR3 is CASSVDGAMSETF. CDR3 DNA sequence: TGTGCCAGCAGCGTAGACGGAGCTATGTCGGAGACCTTC. J is TRBJ1-2 and V is TRBV6-5; D not certain. CDR3 length equals 13 residues. The ends were cut back, 6 bases at V and 14 bases at J, with 22 bases in the middle. The V gene's germline CDR1 is MNHEY and CDR2 SVGAGI.

The chain recombines TRBV19 with TRBJ1-6, with 7 bases matching TRBD1. This CDR3 comprises 14 residues. Germline loops: CDR1 LNHDA, CDR2 SQIVND (reference sequence). The CDR3 loop is CATRGRGYNSPLHF. CDR3 sequence (DNA): TGTGCTACTAGGGGGCGAGGTTATAATTCACCCCTCCACTTT.

A remark on this clone: At one boundary the junction diverges from the germline segment, which might be a read error. The V gene is TRBV18, the J gene TRBJ2-3, with a possible D match to TRBD1 (5 bases). The CDR3 extends over 16 amino acids. CDR1 and CDR2 from the germline V gene are KGHSH and LQKENI. CDR3 sequence (DNA): TGTGCCAGCTCGCCACGACAGAAATATAGCACAGATACGCAGTATTTT. Translating gives CASSPRQKYSTDTQYF.

The chain uses TRBV5-4 and TRBJ1-2; D is undetermined. CDR3 length: 13 amino acids. Per germline, CDR1 SGHNT and CDR2 YYREEE (reference sequence). Trimming took 4 bases from V and 1 from J, leaving 8 bases between them. The CDR3: CASSQTLNYGYTF. The CDR3 coding sequence is TGTGCCAGCAGCCAGACACTTAACTATGGCTACACCTTC.

This chain connects TRBV5-4 to TRBJ2-3; tentative D call: TRBD2 (5 bases). CDR1 and CDR2 from the germline V gene are SGHNT and YYREEE (reference sequence). The CDR3 loop spans 16 amino acids. Trimming took 0 bases from V and 0 from J, leaving 11 bases between them. DNA of the CDR3: TGTGCCAGCAGCTTGGCCTTCAGGACTAGCACAGATACGCAGTATTTT. Protein: CASSLAFRTSTDTQYF.

This sequence joins TRBV25-1 and TRBJ1-5; TRBD1 agrees at 10 bases. CDR1 is MGHDK and CDR2 is SYGVNS in the germline V gene. The CDR3 has 16 residues. V was pared by 3 bases and J by 4 bases, with 6 bases of the junction left unmatched. CDR3 DNA: TGTGCCAGCAGTGACTCCGGGACAGGGGTTAATCAGCCCCAGCATTTT. Encoded protein: CASSDSGTGVNQPQHF.